This T cell receptor (beta chain) emerged from a study of blood T cells in healthy people across ages. Study-wide findings and caveats: When set beside aged donors, long-lived donors presented more naive CD4+ cells and higher diversity.

Trimming left V 3 bases short and J 6 bases short, with 12 bases between. Germline V lookup: CDR1 SGHRS, CDR2 YFSETQ. The CDR3 runs 13 residues. Primers used in a second PCR of about 6 to 12 cycles were a sample-barcoded 5' primer and a J-beta primer mix. TCRdb recomputed calls from the 5' RACE reads with MiXCR, one row per CDR3 protein. Of about 930,000 distinct CDR3 sequences in the sample, just under 30% were seen once. This clonotype has a single count. The antigen is not known. The sample was also reused in another study, on T cells of mothers and their children.

The gene calls are TRBV5-1 and TRBJ1-1; the D gene is possibly TRBD1 (6 bases). The sequence derives from a woman aged 40 to 49 in good health. Material for sequencing was blood. CDR3 bases: TGCGCCAGCAGCTCCGGGGGGGGCCCTGAAGCTTTCTTT. Its protein product is CASSSGGGPEAFF.